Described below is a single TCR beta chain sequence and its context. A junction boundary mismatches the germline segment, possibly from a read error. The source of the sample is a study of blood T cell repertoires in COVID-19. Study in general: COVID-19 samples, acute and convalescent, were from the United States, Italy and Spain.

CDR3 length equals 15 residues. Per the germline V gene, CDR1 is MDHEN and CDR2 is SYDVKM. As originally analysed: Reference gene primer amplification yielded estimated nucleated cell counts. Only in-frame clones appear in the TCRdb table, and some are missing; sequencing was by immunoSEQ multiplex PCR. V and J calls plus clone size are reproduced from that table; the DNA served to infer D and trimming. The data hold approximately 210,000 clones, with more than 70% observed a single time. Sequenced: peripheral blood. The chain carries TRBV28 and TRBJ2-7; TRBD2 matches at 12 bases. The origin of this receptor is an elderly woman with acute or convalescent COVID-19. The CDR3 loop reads CASREGGLAGSTEHF. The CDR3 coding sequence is TGTGCCAGCAGAGAGGGGGGACTAGCGGGTTCCACCGAGCACTTC.